The entry that follows covers one TCR beta chain sequence. This sample includes further DNA sequences coding for the same CDR3. Patients from Seattle were sampled longitudinally, starting during active infection. Trimming took 5 bases from V and 2 from J; bases not matched to a gene: 4. The CDR3 runs 14 residues. Germline CDR1 reads LNHDA; CDR2 reads SQIVND (reference sequence). This sample was taken from a study of blood T cell repertoires in COVID-19. In the study overall: Acute and convalescent COVID-19 samples came from the United States, Italy and Spain. The analysed material was cDNA or gDNA that came from T cells, B-cell-depleted T cells, or PBMCs.

Original processing notes: Estimates of nucleated cell counts were drawn from the amplification of reference gene primers. This table comes from immunoSEQ multiplex PCR, and its TCRdb copy is limited to in-frame clones, with some not included. From that table come the V and J calls and clone size; the DNA was used to work out D and trimming. This table has over 150,000 clones, approximately 88% appearing once. This sequence joins TRBV19 and TRBJ2-7; 9 nucleotides match TRBD1. This clonotype was obtained from a woman aged 40-49 years with COVID-19, enrolled during active disease. The sample was peripheral blood. CDR3 bases: TGTGCCAGTAGTCCGGGACAGGGACCCTACGAGCAGTACTTC. Translating it yields CASSPGQGPYEQYF. Filled out from reference TRBV19 and TRBJ2-7, the complete variable domain reads DGGITQSPKYLFRKEGQNVTLSCEQNLNHDAMYWYRQDPGQGLRLIYYSQIVNDFQKGDIAEGYSVSREKKESFPLTVTSAQKNPTAFYLCASSPGQGPYEQYFGPGTRLTVT.